This T cell receptor (beta chain) was documented in a study of cytomegalovirus exposure and HLA in healthy donors. The CDR3 consists of 14 residues. Germline loops: CDR1 MNHEY, CDR2 SVGAGI. Trimming shortened V by 6 bases and J by 0 bases, and 12 bases separated the two germline ends. A multiplex PCR was run with 60 Vbeta primers and 13 Jbeta primers. Assay used: immunoSEQ multiplex PCR; TCRdb lists only in-frame clones, some missing. The specimen's table records over 120,000 clones. The study's findings and limits: Owing to their indistinguishability, certain V segments, notably TRBV6-2 and TRBV6-3, were excluded. Based on reports, TCR beta sequences accurately predicted HLA-A and HLA-B alleles for most subjects. The study labeled under 200 TCR beta chains cytomegalovirus-associated. Many donors shared some public TCRs, even though most TCR sequences were rare.

A note on this clone: The antigen is unknown.

This clonotype originated in a male donor in good health and CMV-seronegative. J is TRBJ2-7 and V is TRBV6-5; weak D call: TRBD1 (5 bases). Input material: PBMCs. The CDR3 here is CASSNYRSSYEQYF. The CDR3 nucleotides read TGTGCCAGCAGCAACTACAGGAGCTCCTACGAGCAGTACTTC.